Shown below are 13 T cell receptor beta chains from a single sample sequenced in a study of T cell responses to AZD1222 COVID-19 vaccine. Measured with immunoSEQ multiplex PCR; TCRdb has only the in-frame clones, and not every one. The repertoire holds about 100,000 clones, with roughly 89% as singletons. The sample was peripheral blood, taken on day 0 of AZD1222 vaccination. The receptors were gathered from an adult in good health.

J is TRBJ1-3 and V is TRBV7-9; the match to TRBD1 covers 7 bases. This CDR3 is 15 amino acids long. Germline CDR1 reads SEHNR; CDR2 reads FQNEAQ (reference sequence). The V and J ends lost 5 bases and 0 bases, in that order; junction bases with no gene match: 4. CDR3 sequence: CASSLQGISGNTIYF. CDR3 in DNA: TGTGCCAGCAGCCTACAGGGGATCTCTGGAAACACCATATATTTT.

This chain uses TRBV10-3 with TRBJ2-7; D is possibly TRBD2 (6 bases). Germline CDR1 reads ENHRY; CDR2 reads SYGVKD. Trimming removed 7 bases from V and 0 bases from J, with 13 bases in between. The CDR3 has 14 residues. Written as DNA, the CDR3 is TGTGCCATCAACTCGGGACTTACCTCCTACGAGCAGTACTTC. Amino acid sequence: CAINSGLTSYEQYF.

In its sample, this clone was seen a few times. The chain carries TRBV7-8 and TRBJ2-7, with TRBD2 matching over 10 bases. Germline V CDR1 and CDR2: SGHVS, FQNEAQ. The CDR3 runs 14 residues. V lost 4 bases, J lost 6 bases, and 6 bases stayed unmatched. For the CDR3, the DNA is TGTGCCAGCAGCTACACTAGCGGGATAGGCGAGCAGTACTTC. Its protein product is CASSYTSGIGEQYF.

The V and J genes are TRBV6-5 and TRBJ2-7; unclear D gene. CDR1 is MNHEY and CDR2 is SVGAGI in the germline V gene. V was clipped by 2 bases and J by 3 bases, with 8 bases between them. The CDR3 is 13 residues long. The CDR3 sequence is CASSYTPFYEQYF. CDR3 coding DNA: TGTGCCAGCAGTTACACACCTTTCTACGAGCAGTACTTC.

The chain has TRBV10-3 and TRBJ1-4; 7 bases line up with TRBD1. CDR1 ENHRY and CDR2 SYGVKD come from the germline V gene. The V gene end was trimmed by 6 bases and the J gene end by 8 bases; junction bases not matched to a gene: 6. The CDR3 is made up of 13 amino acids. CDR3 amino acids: CAIRLQGSEKLFF. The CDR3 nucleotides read TGTGCCATCAGATTACAGGGGTCGGAAAAACTGTTTTTT.

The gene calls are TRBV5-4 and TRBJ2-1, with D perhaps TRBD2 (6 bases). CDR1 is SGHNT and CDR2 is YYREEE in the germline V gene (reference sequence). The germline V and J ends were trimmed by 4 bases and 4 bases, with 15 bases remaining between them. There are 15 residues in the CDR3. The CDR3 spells CASSPVSGEYNEQFF. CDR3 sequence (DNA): TGTGCCAGCAGCCCGGTGTCGGGGGAATACAATGAGCAGTTCTTC.

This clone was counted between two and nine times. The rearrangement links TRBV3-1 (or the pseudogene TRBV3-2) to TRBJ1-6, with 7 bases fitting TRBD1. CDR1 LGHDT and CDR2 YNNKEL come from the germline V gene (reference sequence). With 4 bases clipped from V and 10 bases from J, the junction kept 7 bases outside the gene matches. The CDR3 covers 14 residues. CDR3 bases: TGTGCCAGCAGCCTTGGGACAGTAAAATCACCCCTCCACTTT. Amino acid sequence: CASSLGTVKSPLHF.

CDR3 DNA: TGTGCCAGCAGCCAAGTCGACACCGGGGAGCTGTTTTTT. Protein product: CASSQVDTGELFF. The chain couples TRBV7-9 to TRBJ2-2, with D unresolved. The CDR3 is 13 residues long. CDR1 is SEHNR and CDR2 is FQNEAQ in the germline V gene (reference sequence). Trimming removed 5 bases from V and 3 bases from J, with 7 bases in between. Variable domain in full (rest from reference TRBV7-9 and TRBJ2-2): DTGVSQNPRHKITKRGQNVTFRCDPISEHNRLYWYRQTLGQGPEFLTYFQNEAQLEKSRLLSDRFSAERPKGSFSTLEIQRTEQGDSAMYLCASSQVDTGELFFGEGSRLTVL.

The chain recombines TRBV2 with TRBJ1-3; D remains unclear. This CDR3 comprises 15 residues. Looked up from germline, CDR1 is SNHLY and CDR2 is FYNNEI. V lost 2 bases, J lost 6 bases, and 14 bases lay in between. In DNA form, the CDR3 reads TGTGCCAGCAGTGAACTGGAGACCATGGAAAACACCATATATTTT. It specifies CASSELETMENTIYF. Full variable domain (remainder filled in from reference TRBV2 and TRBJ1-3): EPEVTQTPSHQVTQMGQEVILRCVPISNHLYFYWYRQILGQKVEFLVSFYNNEISEKSEIFDDQFSVERPDGSNFTLKIRSTKLEDSAMYFCASSELETMENTIYFGEGSWLTVV.

CDR3 loop: CASSYRASNTEAFF. DNA for the CDR3: TGCGCCAGCAGCTACAGAGCCTCTAACACTGAAGCTTTCTTT. The chain is built from TRBV5-1 and TRBJ1-1; D not certain. This CDR3 region has 14 residues. CDR1 is SGHRS, CDR2 YFSETQ, per germline. Trimming pared 3 bases from V and 2 bases from J, leaving 11 bases between.

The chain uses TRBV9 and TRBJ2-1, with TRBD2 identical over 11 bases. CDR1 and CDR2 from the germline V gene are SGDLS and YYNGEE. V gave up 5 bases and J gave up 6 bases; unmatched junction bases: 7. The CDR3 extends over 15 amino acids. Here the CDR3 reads CASSRLAGSTNEQFF. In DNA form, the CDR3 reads TGTGCCAGCAGTCGACTAGCGGGGTCGACCAATGAGCAGTTCTTC.

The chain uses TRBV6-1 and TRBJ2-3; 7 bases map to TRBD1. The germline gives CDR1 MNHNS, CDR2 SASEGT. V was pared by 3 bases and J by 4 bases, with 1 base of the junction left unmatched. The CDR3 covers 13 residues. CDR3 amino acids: CASSDTGADTQYF. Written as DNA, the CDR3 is TGTGCCAGCAGTGACACAGGGGCAGATACGCAGTATTTT.

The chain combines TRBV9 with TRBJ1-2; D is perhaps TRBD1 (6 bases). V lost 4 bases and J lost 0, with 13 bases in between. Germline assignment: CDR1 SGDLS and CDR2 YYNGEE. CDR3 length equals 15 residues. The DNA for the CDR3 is TGTGCCAGCAGCCAAGGGGGGAGAGCTAACTATGGCTACACCTTC. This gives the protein CASSQGGRANYGYTF.